This is a list of T cell receptor beta chains from one sample in a study of T cells in localized non-small cell lung cancer. Repertoires were generated with immunoSEQ multiplex PCR, while TCRdb's copy carries only in-frame clones and drops some. The top ten hold more than 20% of the sample, which has approximately 2,000 clones, 15% to 25% seen once. The source was lung tumor tissue, collected before any cancer treatment. The receptors stem from a man aged 35 to 69 with stage I lung adenocarcinoma. Both conserved end residues are part of each CDR3. The order of the fields is V gene, D gene, J gene, clone size, CDR3 DNA, CDR3 protein. The D gene is left open where the match is weak. The listing skips clone size in some rows; elsewhere it reads once, few, many or a size class.

TRBV11-3,TRBD2,TRBJ2-1,many,TGTGCCAGCAGCCCGGGGGGTAGCGGGAGGAATGAGCAGTTCTTC,CASSPGGSGRNEQFF
TRBV11-3,NA,TRBJ2-1,NA,TGTGCCAGCAGCTCCTTAGCGCCCTACAATGAGCAGTTCTTC,CASSSLAPYNEQFF
TRBV11-3,TRBD2,TRBJ2-1,large,TGTGCCAGCAGCCCTAGCGGGGGGGCGATTGAGCAGTTCTTC,CASSPSGGAIEQFF
TRBV6-8,TRBD1,TRBJ2-7,few,TGTGCCATCACTACAGGGGAAGGGTACGAGCAGTACTTC,CAITTGEGYEQYF
TRBV9,NA,TRBJ1-3,medium-sized,TGTGCCAGCAGCGTAGAAGGGGGAAACACCATATATTTT,CASSVEGGNTIYF
TRBV11-3,TRBD1,TRBJ2-3,NA,TGTGCCAGCAGCCCTCAGGGGGCAGGGGATACGCAGTATTTT,CASSPQGAGDTQYF
TRBV11-3,TRBD1,TRBJ1-1,medium-sized,TGTGCCAGCAGCCCGAGGACAGGGGGAATTATGAACACTGAAGCTTTCTTT,CASSPRTGGIMNTEAFF
TRBV7-1,NA,TRBJ2-1,few,TGTGCCAGCAGCTTAGAGCCGACCCTAGGGGAGCAGTTCTTC,CASSLEPTLGEQFF
TRBV11-3,TRBD1,TRBJ2-2,NA,TGTGCCAGCAGCTTAGGGACGGGCACAGGGGCGAACACCGGGGAGCTGTTTTTT,CASSLGTGTGANTGELFF
TRBV11-3,NA,TRBJ2-3,NA,TGTGCCAGCAGCTTAGTTAGTATTGGAGATACGCAGTATTTT,CASSLVSIGDTQYF
TRBV30,NA,TRBJ2-3,NA,TGTGCCTGGAGTGTAGGCCCTCTGGGGGATACGCAGTATTTT,CAWSVGPLGDTQYF
TRBV11-3,NA,TRBJ1-1,medium-sized,TGTGCCAGCAGCCGTAAAGACAAGAACACTGAAGCTTTCTTT,CASSRKDKNTEAFF
TRBV19,NA,TRBJ1-1,NA,TGTGCCAGTAGTATAGATAGACGGAAGAACACTGAAGCTTTCTTT,CASSIDRRKNTEAFF
TRBV6-8,TRBD1,TRBJ1-3,NA,TGTGCCAGCAGTTACTCGGGGGGACAGGCGATCTCTGGAAACACCATATATTTT,CASSYSGGQAISGNTIYF
TRBV4-1,NA,TRBJ1-1,medium-sized,TGCGCCAGCAGCCAAGAGCCTCTGAACACTGAAGCTTTCTTT,CASSQEPLNTEAFF
TRBV28,TRBD1,TRBJ1-4,NA,TGTGCCAGCAGTCCTCGACCGGGACAGGGAGACGAAAAACTGTTTTTT,CASSPRPGQGDEKLFF
TRBV28,NA,TRBJ2-3,NA,TGTGCCAGCAGTTCCTCCGGGAGAGATACGCAGTATTTT,CASSSSGRDTQYF
TRBV5-1,TRBD1,TRBJ2-7,NA,TGCGCCAGCAGCTTGAGTCCAGGGGGCCTCTACGAGCAGTACTTC,CASSLSPGGLYEQYF
TRBV25-1,NA,TRBJ1-2,NA,TGTGCCAGCAGTGAACCGGCAGACGACGTCTATGGCTACACCTTC,CASSEPADDVYGYTF